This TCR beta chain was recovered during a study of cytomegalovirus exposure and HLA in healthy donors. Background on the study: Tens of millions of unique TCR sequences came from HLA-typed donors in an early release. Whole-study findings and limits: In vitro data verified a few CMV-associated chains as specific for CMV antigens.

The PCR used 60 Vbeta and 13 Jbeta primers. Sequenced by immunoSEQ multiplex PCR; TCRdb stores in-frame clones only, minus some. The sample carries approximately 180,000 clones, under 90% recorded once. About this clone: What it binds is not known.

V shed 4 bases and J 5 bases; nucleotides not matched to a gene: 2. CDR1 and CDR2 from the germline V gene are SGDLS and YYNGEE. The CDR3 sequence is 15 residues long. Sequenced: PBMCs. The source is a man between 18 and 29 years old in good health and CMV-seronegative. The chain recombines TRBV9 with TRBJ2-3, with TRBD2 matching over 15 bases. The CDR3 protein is CASSRTSGRVDTQYF. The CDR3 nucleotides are TGTGCCAGCAGCCGGACTAGCGGGAGGGTAGATACGCAGTATTTT.